Presented here are 11 T cell receptor beta chains from one specimen sequenced in a study of cytomegalovirus exposure and HLA in healthy donors. 13 Jbeta primers and 60 Vbeta primers were used for the PCR. TCRdb's table, derived via immunoSEQ multiplex PCR, lists solely in-frame clones and lacks some. Of some 62,000 clones in the sample, about 89% were seen once. Sequencing was done on a sample of PBMCs. The receptors derive from a man aged 18 to 30 in good health and CMV-seronegative.

The V and J genes are TRBV10-3 and TRBJ1-1, with D hard to call. Germline V CDR1 and CDR2: ENHRY, SYGVKD. V shed 3 bases and J shed 0 bases, with 11 bases lying between them. This CDR3 region has 15 residues. CDR3 DNA: TGTGCCATCAGTGACTCGGGAGTTATGAACACTGAAGCTTTCTTT. This codes for CAISDSGVMNTEAFF.

This rearrangement joins TRBV5-4 to TRBJ2-3; 9 bases are a match to TRBD1. Per germline, CDR1 SGHNT and CDR2 YYREEE (reference sequence). V lost 4 bases and J lost 3; bases outside the gene matches: 3. This CDR3 is 14 amino acids long. The CDR3 nucleotides are TGTGCCAGCAGCCGGGACAGGGCGACAGATACGCAGTATTTT. Translation gives CASSRDRATDTQYF.

The chain combines TRBV7-2 with TRBJ2-6; D remains ambiguous. The V end lost 5 bases, the J end lost 5 bases, and 7 bases lay between the germline ends. The germline V gene encodes CDR1 SGHTA and CDR2 FQGNSA. This CDR3 region has 13 residues. The CDR3 loop is CASSIGRANVLTF. CDR3 DNA sequence: TGTGCCAGCAGCATAGGTAGGGCCAACGTCCTGACTTTC.

The rearrangement joins TRBV5-6 to TRBJ2-7; 9 bases fit TRBD2. This CDR3 has 16 residues. Germline V gene sequence: CDR1 SGHDT, CDR2 YYEEEE. After removal of 2 bases from V and 3 bases from J, the junction contained 9 bases not matched to a gene. CDR3 bases: TGTGCCAGCAGCTTCGTCCCTGGACTAGCGAGCTACGAGCAGTACTTC. Protein product: CASSFVPGLASYEQYF.

The rearrangement joins TRBV11-2 to TRBJ1-1, with D tentatively TRBD1 (5 bases). Trimming shortened V by 1 base and J by 11 bases, and 11 bases separated the two germline ends. Germline lookup yields CDR1 SGHAT and CDR2 FQNNGV. This CDR3 comprises 12 residues. The CDR3, as DNA: TGTGCCAGCAGCTTAGGGGGCATGTCGGCTTTCTTT. It yields the protein CASSLGGMSAFF.

V and J are TRBV7-2 and TRBJ2-5; D is unresolved. CDR3 length: 16 residues. V was cut by 1 base and J by 2 bases, with 14 bases left in between. The V gene's germline CDR1 is SGHTA and CDR2 FQGNSA. CDR3 coding DNA: TGTGCCAGCAGCTTAGTATATCCCGCGTCTCAAGAGACCCAGTACTTC. The encoded protein is CASSLVYPASQETQYF.

The V call is TRBV5-4, the J call TRBJ1-2, with no clear D. The CDR3 sequence is 13 residues long. Germline lookup yields CDR1 SGHNT and CDR2 YYREEE (reference sequence). Trimming left V 4 bases short and J 4 bases short, with 11 bases between. The CDR3 loop reads CASSTTEGYGYTF. Written as DNA, the CDR3 is TGTGCCAGCAGCACGACCGAGGGCTATGGCTACACCTTC.

The chain carries TRBV4-2 and TRBJ2-2; TRBD1 matches 9 bases. The germline V gene has CDR1 LGHNA and CDR2 YNFKEQ. This CDR3 is 15 amino acids long. Losses at the gene ends were 0 bases for V and 9 bases for J; bases not matched to a gene: 5. The CDR3 coding sequence is TGTGCCAGCAGCCAAGAACAGGGGGCCTACTGGGAGCTGTTTTTT. Amino acids: CASSQEQGAYWELFF.

J is TRBJ2-7 and V is TRBV5-1; D perhaps matches TRBD1 (6 bases). The V gene's germline CDR1 is SGHRS and CDR2 YFSETQ. The CDR3 sequence is 13 residues long. V was shortened by 4 bases and J by 2 bases, with 10 bases between the two germline ends. The CDR3 region has the DNA TGCGCCAGCAGCATGGACAGAGCCTACGAGCAGTACTTC. This translates into CASSMDRAYEQYF. The whole variable domain, filled in from reference TRBV5-1 and TRBJ2-7, reads KAGVTQTPRYLIKTRGQQVTLSCSPISGHRSVSWYQQTPGQGLQFLFEYFSETQRNKGNFPGRFSGRQFSNSRSEMNVSTLELGDSALYLCASSMDRAYEQYFGPGTRLTVT.

The chain combines TRBV6-4 with TRBJ2-2, with a possible D match to TRBD2 (6 bases). Deletions cut 7 bases from V and 6 bases from J, with 15 bases between. The CDR3 length is 14 residues. Germline V gives CDR1 MRHNA, CDR2 SNTAGT. The CDR3 region is CASKSSDSAGELFF. The CDR3 nucleotides are TGTGCCAGCAAATCTAGCGATAGCGCCGGGGAGCTGTTTTTT.

The rearrangement joins TRBV28 to TRBJ1-2; D gene unclear. Germline loops: CDR1 MDHEN, CDR2 SYDVKM. V lost 5 bases, J lost 7 bases, and 20 bases lay in between. This CDR3 contains 15 residues. CDR3 DNA sequence: TGTGCCAGCAGTCCGAGCTTAAAGTTTCGAGGTGGCTACACCTTC. It specifies CASSPSLKFRGGYTF.